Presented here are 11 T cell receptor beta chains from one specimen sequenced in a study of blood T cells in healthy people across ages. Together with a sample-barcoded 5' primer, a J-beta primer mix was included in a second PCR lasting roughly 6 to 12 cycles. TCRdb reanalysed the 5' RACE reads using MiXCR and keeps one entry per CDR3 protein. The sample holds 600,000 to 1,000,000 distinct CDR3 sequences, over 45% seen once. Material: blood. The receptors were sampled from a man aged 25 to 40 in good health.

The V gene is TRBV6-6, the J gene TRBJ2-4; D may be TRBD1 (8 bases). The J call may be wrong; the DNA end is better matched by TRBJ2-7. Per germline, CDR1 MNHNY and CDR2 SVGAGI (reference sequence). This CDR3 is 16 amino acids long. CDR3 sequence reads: CASKEADRGGLDEQYF. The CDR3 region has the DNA TGTGCCAGCAAAGAAGCAGACAGGGGAGGGCTTGACGAGCAGTACTTC.

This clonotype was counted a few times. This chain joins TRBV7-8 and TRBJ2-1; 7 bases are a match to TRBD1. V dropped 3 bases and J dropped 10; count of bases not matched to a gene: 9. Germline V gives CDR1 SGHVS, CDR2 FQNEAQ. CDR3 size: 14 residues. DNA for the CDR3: TGTGCCAGCAGCTTCCGGACAGGACTGAAAGAGCAGTTCTTC. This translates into CASSFRTGLKEQFF.

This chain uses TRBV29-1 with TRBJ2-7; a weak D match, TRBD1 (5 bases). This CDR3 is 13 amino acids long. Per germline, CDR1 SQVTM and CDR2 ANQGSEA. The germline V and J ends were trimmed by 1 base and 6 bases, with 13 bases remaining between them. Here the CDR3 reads CSVEVGQGSEQYF. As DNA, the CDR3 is TGCAGCGTTGAAGTCGGCCAGGGATCCGAGCAGTACTTC.

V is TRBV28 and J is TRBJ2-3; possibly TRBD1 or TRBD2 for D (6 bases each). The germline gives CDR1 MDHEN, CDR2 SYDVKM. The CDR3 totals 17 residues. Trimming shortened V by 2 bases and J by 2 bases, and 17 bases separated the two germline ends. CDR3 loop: CASSLVVPGAPTDTQYF. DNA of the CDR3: TGTGCCAGCAGTTTAGTGGTTCCGGGGGCCCCCACAGATACGCAGTATTTT.

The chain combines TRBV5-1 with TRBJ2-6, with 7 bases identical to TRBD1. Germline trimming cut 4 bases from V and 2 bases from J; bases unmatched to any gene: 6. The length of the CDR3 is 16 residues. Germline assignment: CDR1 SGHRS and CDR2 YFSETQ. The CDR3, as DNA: TGCGCCAGCAGCCGGACAGGTTTTGCTGGGGCCAACGTCCTGACTTTC. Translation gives CASSRTGFAGANVLTF.

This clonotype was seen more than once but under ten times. CDR3 sequence (DNA): TGTGCCAGCAGCCAGACCCTAGCGGGAGGGGAGACCCAGTACTTC. This gives the protein CASSQTLAGGETQYF. V and J are TRBV3-1 and TRBJ2-5, with TRBD2 matching 12 bases. With V trimmed by 3 bases and J by 5 bases, 4 bases remained unmatched. Per germline, CDR1 LGHDT and CDR2 YNNKEL (reference sequence). The CDR3 extends over 15 amino acids.

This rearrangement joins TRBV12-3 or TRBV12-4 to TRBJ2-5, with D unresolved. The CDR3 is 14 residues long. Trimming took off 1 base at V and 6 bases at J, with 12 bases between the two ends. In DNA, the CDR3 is TGTGCCAGCAGTTTAGTGTTAGGGCTTAAGACCCAGTACTTC. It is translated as CASSLVLGLKTQYF.

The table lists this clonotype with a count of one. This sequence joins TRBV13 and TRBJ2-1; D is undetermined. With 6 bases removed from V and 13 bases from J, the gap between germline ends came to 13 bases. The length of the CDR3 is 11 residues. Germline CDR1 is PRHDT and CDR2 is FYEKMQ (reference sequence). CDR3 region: CASSFDRSQFF. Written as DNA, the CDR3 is TGTGCCAGCAGTTTCGACCGGTCACAGTTCTTC.

The CDR3 nucleotides are TGTGCCAGCAGCTTAGCTCGAGCGGGGGTTCTAGCGGACACGGGGTCAGATACGCAGTATTTT. Its protein product is CASSLARAGVLADTGSDTQYF. V usage is TRBV7-6 and J usage is TRBJ2-3; 8 bases are shared with TRBD2. V shed 0 bases, J shed 4 bases, and the junction held 21 bases outside the gene matches. Germline lookup yields CDR1 SGHVS and CDR2 FNYEAQ. CDR3 size: 21 residues.

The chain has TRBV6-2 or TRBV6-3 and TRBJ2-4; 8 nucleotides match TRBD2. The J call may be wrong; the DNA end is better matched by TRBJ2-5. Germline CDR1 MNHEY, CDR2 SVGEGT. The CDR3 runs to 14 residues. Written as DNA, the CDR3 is TGTGCCAGCAGTAACGTACCGGGAGGGGAGACCCAGTACTTC. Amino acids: CASSNVPGGETQYF.

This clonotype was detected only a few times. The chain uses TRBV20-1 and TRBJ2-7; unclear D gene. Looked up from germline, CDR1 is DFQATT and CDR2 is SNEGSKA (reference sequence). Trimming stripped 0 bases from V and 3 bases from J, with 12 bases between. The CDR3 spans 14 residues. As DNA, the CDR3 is TGCAGTGCTAGAGATCAACCGCTACACTACGAGCAGTACTTC. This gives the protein CSARDQPLHYEQYF.